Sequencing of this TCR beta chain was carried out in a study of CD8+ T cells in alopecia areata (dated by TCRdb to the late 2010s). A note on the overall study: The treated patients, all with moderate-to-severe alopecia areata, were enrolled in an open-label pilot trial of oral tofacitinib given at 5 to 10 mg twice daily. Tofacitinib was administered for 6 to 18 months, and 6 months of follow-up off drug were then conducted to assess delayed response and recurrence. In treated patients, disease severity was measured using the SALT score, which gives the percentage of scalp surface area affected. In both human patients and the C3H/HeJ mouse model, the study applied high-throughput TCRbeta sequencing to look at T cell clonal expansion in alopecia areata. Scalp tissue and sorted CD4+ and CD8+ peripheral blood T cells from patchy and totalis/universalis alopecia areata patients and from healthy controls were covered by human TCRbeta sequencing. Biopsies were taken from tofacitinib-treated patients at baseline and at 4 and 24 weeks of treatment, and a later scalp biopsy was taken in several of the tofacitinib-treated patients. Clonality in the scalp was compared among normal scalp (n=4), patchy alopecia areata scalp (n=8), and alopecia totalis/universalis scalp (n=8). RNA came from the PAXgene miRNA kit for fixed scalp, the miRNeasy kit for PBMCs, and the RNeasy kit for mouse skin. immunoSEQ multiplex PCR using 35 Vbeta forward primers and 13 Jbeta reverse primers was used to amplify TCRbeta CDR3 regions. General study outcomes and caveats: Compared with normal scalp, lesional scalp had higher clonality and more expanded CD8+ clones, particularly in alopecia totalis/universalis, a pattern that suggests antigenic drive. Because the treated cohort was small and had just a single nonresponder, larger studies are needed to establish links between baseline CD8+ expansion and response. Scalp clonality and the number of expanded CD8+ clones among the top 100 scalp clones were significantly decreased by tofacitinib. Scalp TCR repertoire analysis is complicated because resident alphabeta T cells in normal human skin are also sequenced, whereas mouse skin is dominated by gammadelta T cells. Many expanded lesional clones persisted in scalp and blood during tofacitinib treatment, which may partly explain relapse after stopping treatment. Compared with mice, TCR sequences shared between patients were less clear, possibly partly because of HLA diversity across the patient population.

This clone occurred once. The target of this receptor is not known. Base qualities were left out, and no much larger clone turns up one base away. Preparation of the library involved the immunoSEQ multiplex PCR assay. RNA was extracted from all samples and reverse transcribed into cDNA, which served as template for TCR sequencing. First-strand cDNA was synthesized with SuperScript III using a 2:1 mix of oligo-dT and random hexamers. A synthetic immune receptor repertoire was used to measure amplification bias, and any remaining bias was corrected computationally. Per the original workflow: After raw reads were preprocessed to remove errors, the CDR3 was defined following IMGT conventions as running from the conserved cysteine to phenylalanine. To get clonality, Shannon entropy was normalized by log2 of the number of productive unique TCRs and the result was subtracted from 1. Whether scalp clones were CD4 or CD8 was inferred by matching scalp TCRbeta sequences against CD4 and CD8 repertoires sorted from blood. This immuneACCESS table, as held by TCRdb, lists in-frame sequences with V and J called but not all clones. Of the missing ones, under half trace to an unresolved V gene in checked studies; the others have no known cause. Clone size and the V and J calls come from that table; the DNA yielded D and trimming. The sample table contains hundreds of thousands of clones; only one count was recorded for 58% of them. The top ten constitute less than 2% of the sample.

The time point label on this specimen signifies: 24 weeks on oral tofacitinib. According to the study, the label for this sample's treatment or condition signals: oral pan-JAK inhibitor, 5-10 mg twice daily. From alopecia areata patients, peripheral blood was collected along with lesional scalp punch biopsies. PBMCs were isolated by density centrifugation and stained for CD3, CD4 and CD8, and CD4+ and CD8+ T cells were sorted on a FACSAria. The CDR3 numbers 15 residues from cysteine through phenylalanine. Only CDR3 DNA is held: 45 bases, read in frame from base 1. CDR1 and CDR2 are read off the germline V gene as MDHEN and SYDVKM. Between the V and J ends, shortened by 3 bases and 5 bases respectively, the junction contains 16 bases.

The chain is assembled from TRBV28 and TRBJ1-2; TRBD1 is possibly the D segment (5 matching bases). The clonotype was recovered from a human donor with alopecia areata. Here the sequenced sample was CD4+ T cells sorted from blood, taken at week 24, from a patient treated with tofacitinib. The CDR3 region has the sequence CASSFGAGREYGYTF. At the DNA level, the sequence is TGTGCCAGCAGTTTTGGGGCAGGTCGGGAGTATGGCTACACCTTC.